This TCR beta chain was captured by sequencing in a study of blood T cell repertoires in COVID-19. Study overall: Italy, Spain and the United States were the sources of the convalescent and acute COVID-19 samples.

Enrollees, about 18 to 90 years old, lived in about two dozen US areas. Trimming removed 0 bases from V and 11 bases from J, with 16 bases in between. The CDR3 consists of 14 residues. Germline-derived CDR1 and CDR2 are LNHDA and SQIVND (reference sequence). Authors' processing steps: It was from reference gene primer amplification that nucleated cell counts were estimated. The protocol was immunoSEQ multiplex PCR, while the TCRdb copy is restricted to in-frame clones and leaves out a portion. The D gene and trimming were derived from the DNA, and the V and J assignments and clone size from that table. Of 250,000 to 300,000 clones in the sample, approximately 90% were seen once.

V gene TRBV19 combines with J gene TRBJ1-1, with D perhaps TRBD1 (5 bases). Material: PBMCs or T cells enriched from blood (not recorded which). This TCR was sampled from a woman aged 40 to 50 with acute COVID-19. CDR3 loop: CASSIDKTVFRAFF. The CDR3 DNA reads TGTGCCAGTAGTATAGACAAGACAGTCTTTCGGGCTTTCTTT.